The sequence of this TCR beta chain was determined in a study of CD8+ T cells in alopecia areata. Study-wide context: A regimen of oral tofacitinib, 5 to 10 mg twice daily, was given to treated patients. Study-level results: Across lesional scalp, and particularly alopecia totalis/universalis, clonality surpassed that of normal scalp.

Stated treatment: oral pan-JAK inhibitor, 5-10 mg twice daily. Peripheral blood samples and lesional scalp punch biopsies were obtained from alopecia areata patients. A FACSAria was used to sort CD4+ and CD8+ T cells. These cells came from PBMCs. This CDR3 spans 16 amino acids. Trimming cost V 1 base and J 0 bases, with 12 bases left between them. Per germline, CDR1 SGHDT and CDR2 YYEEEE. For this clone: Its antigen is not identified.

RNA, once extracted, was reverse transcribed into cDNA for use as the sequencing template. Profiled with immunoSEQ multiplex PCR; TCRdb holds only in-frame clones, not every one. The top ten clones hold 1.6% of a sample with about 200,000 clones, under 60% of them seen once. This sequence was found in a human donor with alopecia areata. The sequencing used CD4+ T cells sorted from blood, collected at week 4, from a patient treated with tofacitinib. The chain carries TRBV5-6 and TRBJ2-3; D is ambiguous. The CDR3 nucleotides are TGTGCCAGCAGCTTGAAAACCCGAATTAGCACAGATACGCAGTATTTT. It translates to CASSLKTRISTDTQYF.